The clone carrying this T cell receptor (beta chain) was counted at least ten times. Its target is not known. A single heparinised blood sample, averaging about 120 mL, was obtained per donor. The entry originates in a study of beta chain features in type 1 diabetes. In the study overall: Across the samples, roughly 98 million sorted cells were examined in total. Study-wide findings and caveats: Cells with high TCR expression could be over-represented when cDNA is sequenced.

Expressed TCRB transcripts were sequenced because the isolated RNA had all been reverse transcribed beforehand. Only in-frame clones appear in the TCRdb table, and some are missing; sequencing was by immunoSEQ multiplex PCR. The sample lists about 320,000 clones, around 15% seen once, with 6.7% in the top ten. In germline, CDR1 is ENHRY, CDR2 SYGVKD. V was clipped by 3 bases and J by 1 base, with 16 bases between them. This CDR3 is 16 amino acids long. The specimen sequenced was central memory CD4+ T cells from blood. This receptor was identified in a man aged 25 to 40 in good health. This chain connects TRBV10-3 to TRBJ2-7, with D possibly matching TRBD1 (6 bases). The CDR3 loop reads CAISDPNRAGSYEQYF. The CDR3 coding sequence is TGTGCCATCAGTGATCCGAACAGGGCAGGGTCCTACGAGCAGTACTTC.